This TCR beta chain was retrieved from a study of shared clonotypes between healthy human individuals. Study at large: Three plates were used per donor for CD4 naive, three for CD4 memory, two for CD8 naive and one for CD8 memory.

Authors' processing steps: ImmunoSEQ sequences covered only the junction and lacked quality scores; filtering therefore differed. TCRdb's table, derived via immunoSEQ multiplex PCR, lists solely in-frame clones and lacks some. From that table come the V and J calls and clone size; the DNA was used to work out D and trimming. The table lists approximately 2.3 million clones, 85% to 95% of them singletons. Concerning this clone: Other DNA sequences from this sample encode an identical CDR3 as well.

CDR3 length equals 13 residues. Trimming took off 0 bases at V and 2 bases at J, with 5 bases between the two ends. The germline CDR1 and CDR2 sequences are SGDLS and YYNGEE. This receptor was obtained from a man between 18 and 29 years old in good health. Some clones in this sample may be carry-over from other donors' samples. The V gene is TRBV9, the J gene TRBJ1-1; D ambiguous. Material: naive CD4+ T cells from PBMCs. Documented subset: CD45RA+ positively selected. The CDR3 sequence is CASSVDGNTEAFF. The CDR3 coding sequence is TGTGCCAGCAGCGTAGACGGAAACACTGAAGCTTTCTTT.